This T cell receptor (beta chain) emerged from a study of a mutant IDH1 vaccine in newly diagnosed glioma. Study details: Treated patients were roughly 60% male, roughly 38% female, mean age 40.4 years.

The study's findings and limits: Most patients, approximately 93%, showed vaccine-induced immune responses. Whatever changes occurred in top peripheral T cell clonotypes seemed unrelated to pseudoprogression.

As for this clone: Its antigen is unknown.

The time point denotes: baseline, week 1 (first vaccination visit). This sample's treatment: pre-vaccination baseline after standard-of-care therapy. This CDR3 contains 13 residues. Germline V gives CDR1 SGHDT, CDR2 YYEEEE. With 2 bases removed from V and 2 bases from J, the gap between germline ends came to 7 bases. Data came from immunoSEQ multiplex PCR; TCRdb stores just in-frame clones and leaves some out. The sample has 90,000 to 100,000 clones; around 90% are singletons. This rearrangement joins TRBV5-6 to TRBJ2-5; D possibly corresponds to TRBD1 (6 bases). The sample here was PBMCs, taken from a glioma patient treated with radiotherapy, temozolomide or both. This receptor was identified in a woman aged 50 to 60 with glioma. The CDR3 loop reads CASSLGQQETQYF. CDR3 bases: TGTGCCAGCAGCTTAGGACAGCAAGAGACCCAGTACTTC.